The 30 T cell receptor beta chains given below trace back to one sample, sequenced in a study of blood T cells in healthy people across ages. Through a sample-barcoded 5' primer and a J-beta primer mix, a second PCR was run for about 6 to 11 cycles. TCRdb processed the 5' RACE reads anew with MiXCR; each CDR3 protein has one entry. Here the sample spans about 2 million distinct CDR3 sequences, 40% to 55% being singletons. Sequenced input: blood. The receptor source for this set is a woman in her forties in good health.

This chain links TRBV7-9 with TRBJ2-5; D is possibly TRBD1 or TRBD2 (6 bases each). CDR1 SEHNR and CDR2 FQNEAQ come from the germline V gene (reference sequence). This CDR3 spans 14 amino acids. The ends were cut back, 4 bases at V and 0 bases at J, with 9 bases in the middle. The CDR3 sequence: CASSSGAHQETQYF. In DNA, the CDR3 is TGTGCCAGCAGCTCGGGGGCCCACCAAGAGACCCAGTACTTC.

This CDR3 reads CASSYARGIDTQYF. The CDR3 DNA reads TGTGCCAGCAGTTATGCTAGAGGAATTGATACGCAGTATTTT. V gene TRBV6-2 or TRBV6-3 combines with J gene TRBJ2-3; no reliable D call. The CDR3 totals 14 residues. The germline gives CDR1 MNHEY, CDR2 SVGEGT. V shed 3 bases and J shed 6 bases, with 13 bases lying between them.

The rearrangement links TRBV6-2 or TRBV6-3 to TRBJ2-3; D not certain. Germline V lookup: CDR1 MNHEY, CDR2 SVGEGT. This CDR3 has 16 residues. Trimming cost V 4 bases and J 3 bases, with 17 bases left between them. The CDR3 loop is CASSSFGFEVTDTQYF. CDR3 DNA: TGTGCCAGCAGTTCTTTTGGCTTTGAGGTTACAGATACGCAGTATTTT.

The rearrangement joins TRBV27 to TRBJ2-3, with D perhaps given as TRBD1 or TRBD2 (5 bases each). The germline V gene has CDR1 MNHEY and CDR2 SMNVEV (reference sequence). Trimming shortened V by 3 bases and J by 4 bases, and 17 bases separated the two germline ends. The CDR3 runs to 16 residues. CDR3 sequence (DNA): TGTGCCAGCAGTTTTGAGATCAGGGCGGGCGCAGATACGCAGTATTTT. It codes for CASSFEIRAGADTQYF.

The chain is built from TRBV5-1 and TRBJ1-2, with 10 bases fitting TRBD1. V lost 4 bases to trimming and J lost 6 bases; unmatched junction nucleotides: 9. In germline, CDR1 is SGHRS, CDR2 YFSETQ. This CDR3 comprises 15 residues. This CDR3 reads CASSPRDRGNDGYTF. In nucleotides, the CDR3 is TGCGCCAGCAGCCCCCGGGACAGGGGAAACGATGGCTACACCTTC.

The chain's CDR3 is CSVVRQGLRNTEAFF. The DNA of the CDR3 is TGCAGCGTTGTTCGACAGGGCCTGAGAAACACTGAAGCTTTCTTT. The chain recombines TRBV29-1 with TRBJ1-1, with TRBD1 matching 7 bases. CDR1 is SQVTM and CDR2 is ANQGSEA in the germline V gene. After removal of 4 bases from V and 2 bases from J, the junction contained 10 bases not matched to a gene. This CDR3 is built from 15 residues. Full variable domain (missing parts from reference TRBV29-1 and TRBJ1-1): SAVISQKPSRDICQRGTSLTIQCQVDSQVTMMFWYRQQPGQSLTLIATANQGSEATYESGFVIDKFPISRPNLTFSTLTVSNMSPEDSSIYLCSVVRQGLRNTEAFFGQGTRLTVV.

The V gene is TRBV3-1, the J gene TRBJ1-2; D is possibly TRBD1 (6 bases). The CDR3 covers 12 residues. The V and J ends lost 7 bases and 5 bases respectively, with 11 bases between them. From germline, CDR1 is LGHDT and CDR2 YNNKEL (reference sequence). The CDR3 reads CASTTGYYGYTF. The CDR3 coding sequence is TGTGCCAGCACCACAGGGTATTATGGCTACACCTTC.

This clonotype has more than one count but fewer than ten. The CDR3 sequence: CASSPPGTGATEQYF. Here the CDR3 DNA reads TGTGCCAGCAGTCCCCCCGGGACAGGGGCTACCGAGCAGTACTTC. This chain uses TRBV27 with TRBJ2-5, with 10 bases fitting TRBD1. The DNA end is a closer match to TRBJ2-7, so the J assignment may be wrong. There are 15 residues in the CDR3. The V gene's germline CDR1 is MNHEY and CDR2 SMNVEV (reference sequence).

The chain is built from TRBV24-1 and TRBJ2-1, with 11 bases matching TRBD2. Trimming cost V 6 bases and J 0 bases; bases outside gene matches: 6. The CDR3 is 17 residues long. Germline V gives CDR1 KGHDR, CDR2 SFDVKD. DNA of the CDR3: TGTGCCACCAGTCGAGGGACTAGCGGTAGCTCCTACAATGAGCAGTTCTTC. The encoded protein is CATSRGTSGSSYNEQFF.

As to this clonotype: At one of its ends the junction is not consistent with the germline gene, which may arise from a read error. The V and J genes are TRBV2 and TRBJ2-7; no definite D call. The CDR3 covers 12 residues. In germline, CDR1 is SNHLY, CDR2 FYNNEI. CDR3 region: CASSDDSYGQYF. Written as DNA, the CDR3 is TGTGCCAGCAGTGATGATTCCTACGGGCAGTACTTC.

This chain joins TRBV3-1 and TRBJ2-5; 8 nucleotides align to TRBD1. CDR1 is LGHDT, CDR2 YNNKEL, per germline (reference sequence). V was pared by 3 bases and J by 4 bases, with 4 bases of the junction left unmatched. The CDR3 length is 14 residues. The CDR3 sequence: CASSQDRAAETQYF. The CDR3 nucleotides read TGTGCCAGCAGCCAGGACAGGGCGGCAGAGACCCAGTACTTC.

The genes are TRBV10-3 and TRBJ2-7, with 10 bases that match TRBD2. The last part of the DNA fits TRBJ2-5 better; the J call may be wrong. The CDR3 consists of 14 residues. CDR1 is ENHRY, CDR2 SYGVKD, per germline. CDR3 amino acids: CAISMTSGQETQYF. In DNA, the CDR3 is TGTGCCATCAGTATGACTAGCGGGCAAGAGACCCAGTACTTC.

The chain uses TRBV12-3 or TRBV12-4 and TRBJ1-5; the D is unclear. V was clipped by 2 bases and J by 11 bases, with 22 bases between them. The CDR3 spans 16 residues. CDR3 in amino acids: CASSLNGRRMNMAQHF. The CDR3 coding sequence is TGTGCCAGCAGTTTAAACGGCAGGCGGATGAACATGGCCCAGCATTTT.

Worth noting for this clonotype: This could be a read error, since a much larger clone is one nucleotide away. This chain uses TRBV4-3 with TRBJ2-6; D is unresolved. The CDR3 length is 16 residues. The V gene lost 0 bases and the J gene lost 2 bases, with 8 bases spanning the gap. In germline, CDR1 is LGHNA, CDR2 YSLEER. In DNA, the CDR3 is TGCGCCAGCAGCCAAGATAGGGTGCCTGGGGCCAACGTCCTGACTTTC. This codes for CASSQDRVPGANVLTF.

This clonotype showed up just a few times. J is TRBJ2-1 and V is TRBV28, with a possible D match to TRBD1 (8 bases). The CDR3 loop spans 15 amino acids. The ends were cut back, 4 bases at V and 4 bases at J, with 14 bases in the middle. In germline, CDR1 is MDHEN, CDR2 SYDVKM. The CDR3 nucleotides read TGTGCCAGCAGTTCCAGCGGGACAGGTTACAATGAGCAGTTCTTC. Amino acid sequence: CASSSSGTGYNEQFF.

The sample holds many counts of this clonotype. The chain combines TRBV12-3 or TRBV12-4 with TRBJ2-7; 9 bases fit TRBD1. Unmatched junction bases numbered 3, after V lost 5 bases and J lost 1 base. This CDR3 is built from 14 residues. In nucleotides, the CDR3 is TGTGCCAGCAGTGCGGACAGGGGTTCCTACGAGCAGTACTTC. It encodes CASSADRGSYEQYF.

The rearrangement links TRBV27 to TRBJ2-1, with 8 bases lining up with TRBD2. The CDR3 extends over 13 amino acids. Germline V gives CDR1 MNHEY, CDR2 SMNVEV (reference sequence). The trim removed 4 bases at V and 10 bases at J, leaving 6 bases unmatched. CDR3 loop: CASSYRTSREQFF. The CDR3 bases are TGTGCCAGCAGTTACCGGACTAGCAGAGAGCAGTTCTTC.

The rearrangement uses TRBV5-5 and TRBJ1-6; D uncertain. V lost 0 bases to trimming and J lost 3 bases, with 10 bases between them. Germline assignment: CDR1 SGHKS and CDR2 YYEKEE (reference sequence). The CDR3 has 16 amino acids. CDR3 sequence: CASSLGAQNYNSPLHF. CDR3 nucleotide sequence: TGTGCCAGCAGCTTGGGGGCACAGAACTATAATTCACCCCTCCACTTT.

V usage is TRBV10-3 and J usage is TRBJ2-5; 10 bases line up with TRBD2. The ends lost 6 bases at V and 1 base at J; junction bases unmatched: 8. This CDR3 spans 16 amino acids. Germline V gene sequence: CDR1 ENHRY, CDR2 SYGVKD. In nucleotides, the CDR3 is TGTGCCATCAGGGAGGGGACTAGCGTACTCCAAGAGACCCAGTACTTC. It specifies CAIREGTSVLQETQYF.

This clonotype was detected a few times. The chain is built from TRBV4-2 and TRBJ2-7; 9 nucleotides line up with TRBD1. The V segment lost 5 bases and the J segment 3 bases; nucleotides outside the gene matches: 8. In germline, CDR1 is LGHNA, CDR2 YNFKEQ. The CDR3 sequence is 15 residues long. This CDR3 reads CASSSAGGQGYEQYF. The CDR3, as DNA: TGTGCCAGCAGCTCCGCCGGGGGACAGGGCTACGAGCAGTACTTC.

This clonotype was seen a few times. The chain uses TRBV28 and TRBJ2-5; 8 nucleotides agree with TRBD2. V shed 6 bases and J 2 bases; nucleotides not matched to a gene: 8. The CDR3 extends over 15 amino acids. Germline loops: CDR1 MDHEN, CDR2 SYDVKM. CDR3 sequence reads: CASRSSGLAQETQYF. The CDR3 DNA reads TGTGCCAGCAGAAGCTCCGGACTAGCACAAGAGACCCAGTACTTC.

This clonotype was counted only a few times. The CDR3 loop is CSSPSGGVSDEQFF. CDR3 nucleotides: TGCAGTTCCCCTAGCGGGGGGGTTTCGGATGAGCAGTTCTTC. The genes are TRBV20-1 and TRBJ2-1; TRBD2 aligns across 12 bases. From germline, CDR1 is DFQATT and CDR2 SNEGSKA (reference sequence). Trimming cost V 8 bases and J 8 bases; bases outside gene matches: 10. This CDR3 spans 14 amino acids.

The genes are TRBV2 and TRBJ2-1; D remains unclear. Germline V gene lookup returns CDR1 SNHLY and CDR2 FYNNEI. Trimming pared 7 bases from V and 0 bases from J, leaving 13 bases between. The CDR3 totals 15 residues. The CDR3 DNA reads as TGTGCCAGCACCGACTCGTACCTCTCCTACAATGAGCAGTTCTTC. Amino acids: CASTDSYLSYNEQFF.

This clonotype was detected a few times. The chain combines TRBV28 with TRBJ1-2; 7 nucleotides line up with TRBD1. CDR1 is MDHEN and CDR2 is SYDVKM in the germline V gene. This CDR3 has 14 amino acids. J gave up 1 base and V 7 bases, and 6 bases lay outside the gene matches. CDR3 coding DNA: TGTGCCAGCATGGTGGGACAGCTTAACTATGGCTACACCTTC. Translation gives CASMVGQLNYGYTF.

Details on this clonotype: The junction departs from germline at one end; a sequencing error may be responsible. The CDR3 region is CAGSVTGINQPQHF. CDR3 sequence (DNA): TGTGCCGGCAGTGTAACAGGTATCAATCAGCCCCAGCATTTT. The chain has TRBV27 and TRBJ1-5, with D possibly TRBD1 on 5 matching bases. This CDR3 comprises 14 residues. Germline lookup yields CDR1 MNHEY and CDR2 SMNVEV (reference sequence).

CDR3 sequence (DNA): TGTGCCAGCAGCTTCCGGGACAGGCAAGAGTTGGGGGCCAACGTCCTGACTTTC. It is translated as CASSFRDRQELGANVLTF. This chain connects TRBV7-9 to TRBJ2-6; 8 bases agree with TRBD1. Germline trimming cut 3 bases from V and 4 bases from J; bases unmatched to any gene: 11. The CDR3 has 18 amino acids. The V gene's germline CDR1 is SEHNR and CDR2 FQNEAQ (reference sequence). Full variable domain (rest looked up from reference TRBV7-9 and TRBJ2-6): DTGVSQNPRHKITKRGQNVTFRCDPISEHNRLYWYRQTLGQGPEFLTYFQNEAQLEKSRLLSDRFSAERPKGSFSTLEIQRTEQGDSAMYLCASSFRDRQELGANVLTFGAGSRLTVL.

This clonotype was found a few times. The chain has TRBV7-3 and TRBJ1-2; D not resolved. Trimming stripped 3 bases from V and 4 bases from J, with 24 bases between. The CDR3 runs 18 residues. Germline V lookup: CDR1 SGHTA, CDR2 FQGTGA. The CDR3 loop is CASSFRAPTNANFYGYTF. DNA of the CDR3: TGTGCCAGCAGCTTCCGAGCTCCGACTAACGCGAACTTCTATGGCTACACCTTC. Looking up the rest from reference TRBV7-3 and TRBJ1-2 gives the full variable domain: GAGVSQTPSNKVTEKGKYVELRCDPISGHTALYWYRQSLGQGPEFLIYFQGTGAADDSGLPNDRFFAVRPEGSVSTLKIQRTERGDSAVYLCASSFRAPTNANFYGYTFGSGTRLTVV.

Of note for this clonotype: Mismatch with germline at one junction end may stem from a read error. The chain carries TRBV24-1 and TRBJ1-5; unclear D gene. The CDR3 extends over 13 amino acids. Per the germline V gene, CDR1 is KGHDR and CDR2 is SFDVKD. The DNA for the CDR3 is TGTGCCACCAGGGGAGAGGGCAATCAGCCCAAGCATTTT. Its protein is CATRGEGNQPKHF.

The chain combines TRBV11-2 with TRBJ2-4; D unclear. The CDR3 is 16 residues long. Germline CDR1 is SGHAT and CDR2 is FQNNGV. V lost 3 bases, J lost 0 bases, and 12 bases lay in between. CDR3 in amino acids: CASSFGHGLAKNIQYF. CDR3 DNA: TGTGCCAGCAGCTTCGGCCACGGTCTAGCCAAAAACATTCAGTACTTC.

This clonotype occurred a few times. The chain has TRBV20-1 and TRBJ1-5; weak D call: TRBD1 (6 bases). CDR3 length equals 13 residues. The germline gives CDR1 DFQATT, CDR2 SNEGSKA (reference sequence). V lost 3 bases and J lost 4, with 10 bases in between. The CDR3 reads CSARGAGNQPQHF. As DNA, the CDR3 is TGCAGTGCTAGGGGGGCAGGTAATCAGCCCCAGCATTTT.